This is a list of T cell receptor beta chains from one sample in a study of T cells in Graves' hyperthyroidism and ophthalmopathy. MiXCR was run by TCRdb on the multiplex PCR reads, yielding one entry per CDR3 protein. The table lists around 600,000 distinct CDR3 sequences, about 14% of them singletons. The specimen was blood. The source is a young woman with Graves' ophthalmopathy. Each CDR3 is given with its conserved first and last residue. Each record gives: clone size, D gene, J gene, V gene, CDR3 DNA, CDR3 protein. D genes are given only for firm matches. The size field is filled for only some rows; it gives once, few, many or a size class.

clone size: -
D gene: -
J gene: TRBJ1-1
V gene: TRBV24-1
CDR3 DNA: TGTGCCACCAGGCCAAGGACGGGGCTGGCGGGCACTGAAACTTTCTTT
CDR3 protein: CATRPRTGLAGTETFF

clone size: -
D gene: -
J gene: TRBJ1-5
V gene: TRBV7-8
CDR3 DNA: TGTGCCAGCAGCTTATTGGCAGAACATCAGCCCCAGCATTTT
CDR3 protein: CASSLLAEHQPQHF

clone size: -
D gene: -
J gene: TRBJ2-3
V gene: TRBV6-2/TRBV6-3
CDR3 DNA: TGTGCCAGCTCAAGGACTCGCACAGATACGCAGTATTTT
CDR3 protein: CASSRTRTDTQYF

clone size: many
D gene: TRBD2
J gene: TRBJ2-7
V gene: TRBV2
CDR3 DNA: TGTGCCAGCAGGGAAACTAGCGGGAGGCGAGACCCCTACGCGCAGTACTTC
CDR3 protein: CASRETSGRRDPYAQYF

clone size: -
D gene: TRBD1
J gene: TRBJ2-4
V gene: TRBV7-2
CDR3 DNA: TGTGCCAGCAGCCAGGGGACAGGGGGGAACATTCAGTACTTC
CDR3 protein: CASSQGTGGNIQYF

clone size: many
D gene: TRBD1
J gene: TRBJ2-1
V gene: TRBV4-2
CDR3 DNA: TGTGCCAGCAGCCGGGACAGGGCAAATGAGCAGTTCTTC
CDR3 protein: CASSRDRANEQFF

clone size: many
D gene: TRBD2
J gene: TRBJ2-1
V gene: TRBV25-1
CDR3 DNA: TGTGCCAGCAGTGTCCTGGGTGGGGCGCGGGAGGGTTACAATGAGCAGTTCTTC
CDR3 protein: CASSVLGGAREGYNEQFF

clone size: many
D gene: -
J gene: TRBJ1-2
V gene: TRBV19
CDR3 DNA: TGTGCCAGTAGTATAGAGGGCGACAGCATGGCGGCCCTTTATGGCTACACCTTC
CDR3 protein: CASSIEGDSMAALYGYTF

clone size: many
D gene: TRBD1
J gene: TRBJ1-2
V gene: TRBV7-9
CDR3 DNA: TGTGCCAGCAGCTTAGGACAGGGGTATCTTGGCTATGGCTACACCTTC
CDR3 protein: CASSLGQGYLGYGYTF

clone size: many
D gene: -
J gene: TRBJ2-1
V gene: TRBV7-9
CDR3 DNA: TGTGCCAGCAGCGTTAGTACTTCCAATGAGCAGTTCTTC
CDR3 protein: CASSVSTSNEQFF